The rows below give T cell receptor beta chains drawn from one sample of a study of CD8 T cells in Susac syndrome. TCRdb independently ran MiXCR on the immunoSEQ multiplex PCR reads; one entry per CDR3 protein. The table has about 150,000 distinct CDR3 sequences, 85% to 95% seen once. The sequenced sample was CD4+ T cells from PBMCs. The receptors were gathered from a human donor with multiple sclerosis. Both conserved end residues are trimmed from each CDR3. Each record gives: CDR3 length, J gene, V gene, CDR3 protein.

CDR3 length: 17
J gene: TRBJ2-4
V gene: TRBV4-1
CDR3 protein: ASSQEGDRGTLAKNIQY

CDR3 length: 13
J gene: TRBJ1-2
V gene: TRBV4-2
CDR3 protein: ASSQAPADRHGYT

CDR3 length: 13
J gene: TRBJ1-5
V gene: TRBV7-2
CDR3 protein: ASSPEFYSNQPQH

CDR3 length: 12
J gene: TRBJ2-2
V gene: TRBV6-6
CDR3 protein: ASDRGDDTGELF

CDR3 length: 14
J gene: TRBJ2-5
V gene: TRBV12-5
CDR3 protein: ASGHGRGGAWETQY

CDR3 length: 14
J gene: TRBJ2-7
V gene: TRBV19
CDR3 protein: ASSVPTGNPPYEQY

CDR3 length: 11
J gene: TRBJ2-3
V gene: TRBV7-7
CDR3 protein: ASSLAIADTQY

CDR3 length: 13
J gene: TRBJ1-2
V gene: TRBV6-5
CDR3 protein: ASSNVDRPGKGYT

CDR3 length: 12
J gene: TRBJ2-1
V gene: TRBV30
CDR3 protein: AWIRDTAGGEQF

CDR3 length: 12
J gene: TRBJ1-4
V gene: TRBV12-3/TRBV12-4
CDR3 protein: ASSFGGGGEKLF

CDR3 length: 12
J gene: TRBJ2-2
V gene: TRBV6-6
CDR3 protein: ASKAGGGTGELF

CDR3 length: 16
J gene: TRBJ2-6
V gene: TRBV18
CDR3 protein: ASSPLGQGAYGANVLT

CDR3 length: 11
J gene: TRBJ1-3
V gene: TRBV3-1
CDR3 protein: ASTASSGNTIY

CDR3 length: 13
J gene: TRBJ2-5
V gene: TRBV4-1
CDR3 protein: ASSHLGGAEETQY

CDR3 length: 10
J gene: TRBJ2-5
V gene: TRBV20-1
CDR3 protein: SARNSGETQY

CDR3 length: 18
J gene: TRBJ2-3
V gene: TRBV2
CDR3 protein: ASSERSGTSALISTDTQY

CDR3 length: 10
J gene: TRBJ2-3
V gene: TRBV29-1
CDR3 protein: SVAGSTDTQY